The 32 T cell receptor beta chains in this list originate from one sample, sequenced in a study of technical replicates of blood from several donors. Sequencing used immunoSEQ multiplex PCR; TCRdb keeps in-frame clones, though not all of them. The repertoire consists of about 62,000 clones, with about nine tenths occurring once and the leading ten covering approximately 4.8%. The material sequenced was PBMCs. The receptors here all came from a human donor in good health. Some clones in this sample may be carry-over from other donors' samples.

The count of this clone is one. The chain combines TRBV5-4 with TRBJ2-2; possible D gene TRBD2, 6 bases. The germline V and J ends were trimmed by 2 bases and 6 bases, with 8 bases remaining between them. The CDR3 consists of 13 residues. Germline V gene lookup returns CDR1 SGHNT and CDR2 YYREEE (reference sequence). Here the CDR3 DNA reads TGTGCCAGCAGCTTCTGGGGGGCCGGGGAGCTGTTTTTT. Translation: CASSFWGAGELFF. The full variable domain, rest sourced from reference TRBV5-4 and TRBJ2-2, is ETGVTQSPTHLIKTRGQQVTLRCSSQSGHNTVSWYQQALGQGPQFIFQYYREEENGRGNFPPRFSGLQFPNYSSELNVNALELDDSALYLCASSFWGAGELFFGEGSRLTVL.

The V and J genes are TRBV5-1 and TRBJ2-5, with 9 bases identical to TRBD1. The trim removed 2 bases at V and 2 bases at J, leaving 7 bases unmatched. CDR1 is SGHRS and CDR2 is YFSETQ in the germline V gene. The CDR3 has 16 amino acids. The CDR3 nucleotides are TGCGCCAGCAGCTTATCGACAGGGGGAGGACAAGAGACCCAGTACTTC. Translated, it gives CASSLSTGGGQETQYF.

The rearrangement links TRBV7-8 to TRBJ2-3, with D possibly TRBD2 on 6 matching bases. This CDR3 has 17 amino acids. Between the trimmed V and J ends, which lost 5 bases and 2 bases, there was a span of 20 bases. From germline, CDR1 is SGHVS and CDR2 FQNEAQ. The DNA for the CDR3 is TGTGCCAGCAGCCCCCTCTTGGGGGGTCCAATCACAGATACGCAGTATTTT. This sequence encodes CASSPLLGGPITDTQYF.

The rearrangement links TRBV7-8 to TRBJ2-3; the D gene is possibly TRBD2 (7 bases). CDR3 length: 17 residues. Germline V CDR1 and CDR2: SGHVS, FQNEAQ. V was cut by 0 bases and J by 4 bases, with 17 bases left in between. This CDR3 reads CASSLASTGRGADTQYF. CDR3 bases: TGTGCCAGCAGCTTAGCGTCAACAGGGAGGGGAGCAGATACGCAGTATTTT. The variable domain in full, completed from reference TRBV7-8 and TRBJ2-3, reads GAGVSQSPRYKVAKRGQDVALRCDPISGHVSLFWYQQALGQGPEFLTYFQNEAQLDKSGLPSDRFFAERPEGSVSTLKIQRTQQEDSAVYLCASSLASTGRGADTQYFGPGTRLTVL.

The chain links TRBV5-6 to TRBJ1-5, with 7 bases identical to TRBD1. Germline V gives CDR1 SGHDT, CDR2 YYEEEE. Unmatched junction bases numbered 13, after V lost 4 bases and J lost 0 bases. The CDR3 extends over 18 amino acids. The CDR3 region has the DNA TGTGCCAGCAGCCTAGGGGGGCAGGGGGTGCTTAGCAATCAGCCCCAGCATTTT. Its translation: CASSLGGQGVLSNQPQHF.

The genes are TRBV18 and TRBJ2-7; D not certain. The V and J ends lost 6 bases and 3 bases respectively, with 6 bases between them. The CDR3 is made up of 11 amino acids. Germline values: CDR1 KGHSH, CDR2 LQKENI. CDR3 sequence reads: CASSENYEQYF. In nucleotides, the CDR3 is TGTGCCAGCTCCGAGAACTACGAGCAGTACTTC.

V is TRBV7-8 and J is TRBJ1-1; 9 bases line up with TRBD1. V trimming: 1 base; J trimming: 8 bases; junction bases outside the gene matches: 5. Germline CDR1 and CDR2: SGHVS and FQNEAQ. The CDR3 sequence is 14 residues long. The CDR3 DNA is TGTGCCAGCAGCTTAGGAAACAGGGGGCCCGAAGCTTTCTTT. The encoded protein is CASSLGNRGPEAFF.

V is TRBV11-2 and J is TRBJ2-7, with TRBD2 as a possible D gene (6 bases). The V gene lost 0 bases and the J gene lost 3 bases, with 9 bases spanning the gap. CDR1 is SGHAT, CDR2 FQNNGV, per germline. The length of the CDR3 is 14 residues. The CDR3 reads CASSLDGGNYEQYF. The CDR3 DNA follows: TGTGCCAGCAGCTTAGACGGCGGGAACTACGAGCAGTACTTC. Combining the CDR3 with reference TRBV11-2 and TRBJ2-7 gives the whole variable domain EAGVAQSPRYKIIEKRQSVAFWCNPISGHATLYWYQQILGQGPKLLIQFQNNGVVDDSQLPKDRFSAERLKGVDSTLKIQPAKLEDSAVYLCASSLDGGNYEQYFGPGTRLTVT.

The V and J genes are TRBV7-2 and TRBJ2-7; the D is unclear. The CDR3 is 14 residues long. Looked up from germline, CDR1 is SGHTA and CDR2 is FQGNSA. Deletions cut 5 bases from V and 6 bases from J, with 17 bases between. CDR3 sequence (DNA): TGTGCCAGCAGCAACCCCATCAGACATGTCGAGCAGTACTTC. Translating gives CASSNPIRHVEQYF.

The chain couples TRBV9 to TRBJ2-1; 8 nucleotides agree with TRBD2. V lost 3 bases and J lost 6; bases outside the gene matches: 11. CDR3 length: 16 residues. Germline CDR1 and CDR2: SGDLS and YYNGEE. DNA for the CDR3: TGTGCCAGCAGCGATTGGGGACTAGGCGGACCCAATGAGCAGTTCTTC. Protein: CASSDWGLGGPNEQFF.

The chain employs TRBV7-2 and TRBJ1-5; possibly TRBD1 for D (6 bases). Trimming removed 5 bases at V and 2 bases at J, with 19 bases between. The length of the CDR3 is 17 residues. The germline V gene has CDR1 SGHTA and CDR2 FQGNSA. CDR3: CASSLNGGGLGNQPQHF. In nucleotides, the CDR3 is TGTGCCAGCAGCCTTAACGGGGGGGGCCTGGGCAATCAGCCCCAGCATTTT. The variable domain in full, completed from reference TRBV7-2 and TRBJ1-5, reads GAGVSQSPSNKVTEKGKDVELRCDPISGHTALYWYRQSLGQGLEFLIYFQGNSAPDKSGLPSDRFSAERTGGSVSTLTIQRTQQEDSAVYLCASSLNGGGLGNQPQHFGDGTRLSIL.

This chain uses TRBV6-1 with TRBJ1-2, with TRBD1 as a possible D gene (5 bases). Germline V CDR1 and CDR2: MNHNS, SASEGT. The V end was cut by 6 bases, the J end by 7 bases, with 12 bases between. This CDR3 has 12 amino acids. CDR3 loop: CASRSTARGYTF. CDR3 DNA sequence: TGTGCCAGCAGATCGACAGCTCGTGGCTACACCTTC.

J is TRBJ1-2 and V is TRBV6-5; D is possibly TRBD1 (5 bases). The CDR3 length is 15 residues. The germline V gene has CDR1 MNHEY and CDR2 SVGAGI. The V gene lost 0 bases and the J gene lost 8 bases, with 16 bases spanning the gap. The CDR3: CASSYSKNRGGGYTF. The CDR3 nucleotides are TGTGCCAGCAGTTACTCGAAAAATAGGGGAGGAGGCTACACCTTC.

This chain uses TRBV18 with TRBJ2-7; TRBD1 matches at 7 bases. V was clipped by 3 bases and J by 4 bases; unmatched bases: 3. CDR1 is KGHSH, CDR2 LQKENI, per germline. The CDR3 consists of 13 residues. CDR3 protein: CASSPGQTYEQYF. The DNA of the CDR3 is TGTGCCAGCTCACCGGGACAGACTTACGAGCAGTACTTC.

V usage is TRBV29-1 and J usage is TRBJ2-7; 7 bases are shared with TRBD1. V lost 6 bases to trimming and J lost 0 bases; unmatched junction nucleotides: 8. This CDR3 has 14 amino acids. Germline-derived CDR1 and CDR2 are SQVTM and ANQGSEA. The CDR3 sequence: CSVQTDRASYEQYF. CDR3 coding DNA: TGCAGCGTCCAAACAGACAGGGCCTCCTACGAGCAGTACTTC.

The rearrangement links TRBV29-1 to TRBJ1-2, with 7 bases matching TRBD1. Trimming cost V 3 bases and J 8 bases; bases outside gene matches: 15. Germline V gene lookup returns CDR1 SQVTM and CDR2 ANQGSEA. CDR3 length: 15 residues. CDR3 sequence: CSVDLDGQGVSGYTF. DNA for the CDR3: TGCAGCGTTGATTTGGACGGGCAGGGGGTATCGGGCTACACCTTC.

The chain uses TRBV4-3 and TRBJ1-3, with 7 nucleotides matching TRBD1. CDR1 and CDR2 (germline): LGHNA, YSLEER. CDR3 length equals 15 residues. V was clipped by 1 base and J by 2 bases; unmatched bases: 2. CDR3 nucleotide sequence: TGCGCCAGCAGCCAAGCGCAGGGGGCTGGAAACACCATATATTTT. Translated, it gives CASSQAQGAGNTIYF.

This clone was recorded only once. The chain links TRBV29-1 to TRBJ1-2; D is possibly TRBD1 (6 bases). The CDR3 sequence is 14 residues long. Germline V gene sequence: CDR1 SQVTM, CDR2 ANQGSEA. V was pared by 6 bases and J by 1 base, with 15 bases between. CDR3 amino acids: CSVSQTGRNYGYTF. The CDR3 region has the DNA TGCAGCGTGAGCCAGACAGGCCGTAACTATGGCTACACCTTC.

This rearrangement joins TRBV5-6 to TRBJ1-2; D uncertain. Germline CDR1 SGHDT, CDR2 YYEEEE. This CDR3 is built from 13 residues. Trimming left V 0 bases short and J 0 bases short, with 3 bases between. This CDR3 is CASSLAANYGYTF. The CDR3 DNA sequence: TGTGCCAGCAGCTTGGCCGCTAACTATGGCTACACCTTC.

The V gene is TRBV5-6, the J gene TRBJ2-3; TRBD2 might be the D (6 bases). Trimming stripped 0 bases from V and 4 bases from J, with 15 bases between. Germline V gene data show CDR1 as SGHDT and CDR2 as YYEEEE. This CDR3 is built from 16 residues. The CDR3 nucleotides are TGTGCCAGCAGCTTGGGGCGGGAACGGAGGGCAGATACGCAGTATTTT. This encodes CASSLGRERRADTQYF.

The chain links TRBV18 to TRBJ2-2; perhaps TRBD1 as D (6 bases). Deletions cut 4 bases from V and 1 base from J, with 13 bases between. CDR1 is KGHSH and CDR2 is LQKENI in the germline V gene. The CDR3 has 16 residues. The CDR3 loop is CASSQRTELNTGELFF. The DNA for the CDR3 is TGTGCCAGCTCACAACGGACAGAGCTGAACACCGGGGAGCTGTTTTTT.

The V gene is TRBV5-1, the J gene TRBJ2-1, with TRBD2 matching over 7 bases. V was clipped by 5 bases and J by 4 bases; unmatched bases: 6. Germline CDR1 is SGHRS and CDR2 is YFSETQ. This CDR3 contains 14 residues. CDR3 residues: CASSASGAYNEQFF. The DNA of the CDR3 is TGCGCCAGCAGTGCCAGCGGGGCTTACAATGAGCAGTTCTTC. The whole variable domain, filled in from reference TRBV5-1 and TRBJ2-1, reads KAGVTQTPRYLIKTRGQQVTLSCSPISGHRSVSWYQQTPGQGLQFLFEYFSETQRNKGNFPGRFSGRQFSNSRSEMNVSTLELGDSALYLCASSASGAYNEQFFGPGTRLTVL.

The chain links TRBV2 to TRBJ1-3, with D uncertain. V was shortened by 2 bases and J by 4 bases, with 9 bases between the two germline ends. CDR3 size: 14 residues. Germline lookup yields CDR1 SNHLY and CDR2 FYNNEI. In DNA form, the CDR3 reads TGTGCCAGCAGTGAACTGGCGGCGGGAAACACCATATATTTT. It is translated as CASSELAAGNTIYF. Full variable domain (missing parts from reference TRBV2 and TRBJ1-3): EPEVTQTPSHQVTQMGQEVILRCVPISNHLYFYWYRQILGQKVEFLVSFYNNEISEKSEIFDDQFSVERPDGSNFTLKIRSTKLEDSAMYFCASSELAAGNTIYFGEGSWLTVV.

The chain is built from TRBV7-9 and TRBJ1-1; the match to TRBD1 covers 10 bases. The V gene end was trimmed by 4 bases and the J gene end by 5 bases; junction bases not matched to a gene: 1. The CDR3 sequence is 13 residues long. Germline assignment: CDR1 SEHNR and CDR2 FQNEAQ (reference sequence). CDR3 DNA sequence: TGTGCCAGCAGCTGGGGACAGGGGACTGAAGCTTTCTTT. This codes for CASSWGQGTEAFF.

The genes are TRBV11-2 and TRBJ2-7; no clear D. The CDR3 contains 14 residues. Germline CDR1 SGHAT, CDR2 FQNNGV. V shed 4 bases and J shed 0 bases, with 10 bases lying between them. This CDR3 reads CASSSLGGSYEQYF. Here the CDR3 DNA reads TGTGCCAGCAGCTCACTTGGTGGCTCCTACGAGCAGTACTTC.

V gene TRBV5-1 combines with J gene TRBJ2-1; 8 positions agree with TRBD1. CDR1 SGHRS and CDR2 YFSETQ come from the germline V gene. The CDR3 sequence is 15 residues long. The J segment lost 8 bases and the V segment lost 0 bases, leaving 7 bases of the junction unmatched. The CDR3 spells CASSLGQGAWDEQFF. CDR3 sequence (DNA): TGCGCCAGCAGCTTGGGCCAGGGGGCGTGGGATGAGCAGTTCTTC.

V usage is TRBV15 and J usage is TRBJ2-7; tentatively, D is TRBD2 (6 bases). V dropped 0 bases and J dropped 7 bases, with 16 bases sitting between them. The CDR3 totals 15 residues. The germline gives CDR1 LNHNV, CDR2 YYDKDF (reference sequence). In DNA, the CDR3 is TGTGCCACCAGCAGAGAGGTGGGGGGAGAGGGGGAGCAGTACTTC. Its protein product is CATSREVGGEGEQYF.

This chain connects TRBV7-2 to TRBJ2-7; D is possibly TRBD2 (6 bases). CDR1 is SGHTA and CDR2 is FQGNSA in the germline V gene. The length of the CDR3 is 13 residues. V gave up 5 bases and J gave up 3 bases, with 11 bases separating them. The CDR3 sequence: CASSAVRGYEQYF. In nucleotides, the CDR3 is TGTGCCAGCAGCGCCGTGCGGGGCTACGAGCAGTACTTC.

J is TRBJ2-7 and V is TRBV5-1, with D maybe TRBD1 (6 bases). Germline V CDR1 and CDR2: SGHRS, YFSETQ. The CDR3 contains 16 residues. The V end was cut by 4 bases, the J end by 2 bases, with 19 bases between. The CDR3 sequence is CASSNHPGVTAYEQYF. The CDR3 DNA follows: TGCGCCAGCAGCAATCACCCAGGGGTTACGGCCTACGAGCAGTACTTC.

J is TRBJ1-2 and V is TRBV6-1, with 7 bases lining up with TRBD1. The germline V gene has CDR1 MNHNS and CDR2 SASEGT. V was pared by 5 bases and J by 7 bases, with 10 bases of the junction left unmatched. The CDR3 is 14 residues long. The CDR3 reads CASSLLDRVGGYTF. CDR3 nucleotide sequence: TGTGCCAGCAGTTTACTAGACAGGGTTGGTGGCTACACCTTC.

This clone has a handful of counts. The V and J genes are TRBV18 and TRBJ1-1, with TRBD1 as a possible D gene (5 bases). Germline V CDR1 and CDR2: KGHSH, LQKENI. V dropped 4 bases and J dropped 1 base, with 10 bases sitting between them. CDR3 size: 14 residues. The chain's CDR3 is CASSRGGENTEAFF. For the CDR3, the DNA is TGTGCCAGCTCACGCGGGGGGGAGAACACTGAAGCTTTCTTT.

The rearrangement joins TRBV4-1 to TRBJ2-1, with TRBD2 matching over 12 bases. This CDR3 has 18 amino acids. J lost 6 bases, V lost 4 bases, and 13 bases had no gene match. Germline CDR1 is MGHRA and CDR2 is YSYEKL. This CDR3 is CASSRSGTSGRRGNEQFF. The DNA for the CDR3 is TGCGCCAGCAGCCGAAGCGGGACTAGCGGGCGAAGAGGCAATGAGCAGTTCTTC.